Following are 18 T cell receptor beta chains from one sample sequenced in a study of early T cells in non-severe SARS-CoV-2 infection. TCRdb passed the 5' RACE reads through MiXCR, listing each CDR3 protein once. The sample lists under 140,000 distinct CDR3 sequences, 10% to 15% seen once, with 3.5% to 4% in the top ten. The sample was whole blood, taken at baseline. The receptors shown here come from an adult who was a healthcare worker with PCR-confirmed SARS-CoV-2 infection or an uninfected control (not recorded which).

This chain connects TRBV11-2 to TRBJ1-1, with no clear D. The germline V gene has CDR1 SGHAT and CDR2 FQNNGV. This CDR3 has 12 amino acids. V was shortened by 5 bases and J by 5 bases, with 9 bases between the two germline ends. CDR3: CASSPSLTEAFF. DNA for the CDR3: TGTGCCAGCAGCCCTAGCTTAACTGAAGCTTTCTTT.

This clonotype was seen repeatedly, ten times or more. This chain joins TRBV6-5 and TRBJ1-2, with D possibly being TRBD1 (5 bases). Germline values: CDR1 MNHEY, CDR2 SVGAGI. The CDR3 has 15 amino acids. Trimming removed 2 bases from V and 1 base from J, with 11 bases in between. Here the CDR3 DNA reads TGTGCCAGCAGTTACCTGGCGGGGGGTAACTATGGCTACACCTTC. Amino acid sequence: CASSYLAGGNYGYTF.

The rearrangement links TRBV4-1 to TRBJ1-4, with 10 positions matching TRBD1. With V trimmed by 4 bases and J by 5 bases, 4 bases remained unmatched. The germline V gene has CDR1 MGHRA and CDR2 YSYEKL. CDR3 size: 15 residues. The CDR3 sequence is CASSPRDRGNEKLFF. The CDR3 bases are TGCGCCAGCAGCCCCCGGGACAGGGGAAATGAAAAACTGTTTTTT.

This clonotype was detected a few times. The V and J genes are TRBV9 and TRBJ1-1; TRBD1 aligns across 7 bases. The CDR3 extends over 14 amino acids. CDR1 SGDLS and CDR2 YYNGEE come from the germline V gene. V was clipped by 4 bases and J by 4 bases; unmatched bases: 7. This CDR3 is CASSFSTGRTEAFF. The CDR3 region has the DNA TGTGCCAGCAGCTTCTCGACAGGGCGCACTGAAGCTTTCTTT.

This clonotype was counted ten times or more. This chain links TRBV7-9 with TRBJ2-5; no reliable D call. Deletions cut 1 base from V and 2 bases from J, with 8 bases between. Germline-derived CDR1 and CDR2 are SEHNR and FQNEAQ (reference sequence). The CDR3 length is 14 residues. The CDR3 spells CASSLDSVQETQYF. In DNA, the CDR3 is TGTGCCAGCAGCTTAGACAGCGTACAAGAGACCCAGTACTTC.

This clonotype was counted between two and nine times. V gene TRBV28 combines with J gene TRBJ2-3; 11 bases map to TRBD2. CDR1 is MDHEN, CDR2 SYDVKM, per germline. Trimming removed 4 bases from V and 0 bases from J; junction bases left unmatched: 12. The CDR3 length is 19 residues. The chain's CDR3 is CASSSYGLAGRASTDTQYF. The CDR3 DNA reads TGTGCCAGCAGTTCCTACGGACTAGCGGGTCGCGCTAGCACAGATACGCAGTATTTT.

This clonotype has only a few counts. The rearrangement joins TRBV28 to TRBJ1-3; 9 bases align to TRBD1. The V gene's germline CDR1 is MDHEN and CDR2 SYDVKM. The junction had 8 bases not matched to a gene; V was cut back by 5 bases and J by 0 bases. This CDR3 comprises 17 residues. This CDR3 reads CASSPPGQGNSGNTIYF. The CDR3 DNA follows: TGTGCCAGCAGTCCGCCGGGACAGGGAAACTCTGGAAACACCATATATTTT.

The chain combines TRBV19 with TRBJ1-2; D unclear. The ends were cut back, 8 bases at V and 5 bases at J, with 15 bases in the middle. The germline V gene has CDR1 LNHDA and CDR2 SQIVND (reference sequence). The CDR3 contains 13 residues. The CDR3 sequence: CASFTAEDYGYTF. Written as DNA, the CDR3 is TGTGCCAGTTTTACAGCCGAGGATTATGGCTACACCTTC.

This clonotype was observed many times. The CDR3 sequence: CASSPTGGPEKTQYF. The CDR3 coding sequence is TGTGCCAGCAGCCCCACGGGGGGGCCGGAAAAGACCCAGTACTTC. The rearrangement links TRBV7-3 to TRBJ2-5, with 8 bases identical to TRBD2. V shed 5 bases, J shed 6 bases, and the junction held 11 bases outside the gene matches. The CDR3 loop spans 15 amino acids. CDR1 is SGHTA and CDR2 is FQGTGA in the germline V gene.

This clonotype was observed a few times. V usage is TRBV30 and J usage is TRBJ1-1, with D possibly being TRBD1 (5 bases). Germline V CDR1 and CDR2: GTSNPN, SVGIG (reference sequence). V was shortened by 3 bases and J by 2 bases, with 7 bases between the two germline ends. The CDR3 totals 12 residues. The CDR3 region has the DNA TGTGCCTGGAGCGGGGGAAACACTGAAGCTTTCTTT. The encoded protein is CAWSGGNTEAFF.

The chain links TRBV6-1 to TRBJ2-2, with unresolved D. Germline V gene lookup returns CDR1 MNHNS and CDR2 SASEGT. The ends were cut back, 2 bases at V and 2 bases at J, with 6 bases in the middle. This CDR3 has 14 amino acids. Written as DNA, the CDR3 is TGTGCCAGCAGTGAATCGGTAAACACCGGGGAGCTGTTTTTT. The encoded protein is CASSESVNTGELFF.

This clonotype appeared a few times. The CDR3 DNA reads as TGCAGCGTTGGCCGGGACAGCCCCTTCTATGGCTACACCTTC. This encodes CSVGRDSPFYGYTF. This rearrangement joins TRBV29-1 to TRBJ1-2; TRBD1 matches at 7 bases. The trim removed 4 bases at V and 4 bases at J, leaving 9 bases unmatched. Germline CDR1 SQVTM, CDR2 ANQGSEA. The CDR3 sequence is 14 residues long.

This chain connects TRBV10-3 to TRBJ1-1; D unclear. CDR3 size: 13 residues. V dropped 7 bases and J dropped 3 bases, with 12 bases sitting between them. CDR1 is ENHRY, CDR2 SYGVKD, per germline. The CDR3 sequence is CAIKKDLYTEAFF. The CDR3, as DNA: TGTGCCATCAAAAAGGATTTATACACTGAAGCTTTCTTT.

This clonotype turned up a few times. The chain recombines TRBV2 with TRBJ2-7, with 7 bases fitting TRBD1. CDR3 length equals 14 residues. The germline gives CDR1 SNHLY, CDR2 FYNNEI. With 0 bases clipped from V and 3 bases from J, the junction kept 2 bases outside the gene matches. As DNA, the CDR3 is TGTGCCAGCAGTGAAGCGGGGACAGACTACGAGCAGTACTTC. Residues: CASSEAGTDYEQYF.

V is TRBV5-1 and J is TRBJ2-7; TRBD2 matches at 11 bases. The trim removed 0 bases at V and 2 bases at J, leaving 1 base unmatched. The CDR3 has 15 amino acids. Germline CDR1 reads SGHRS; CDR2 reads YFSETQ. CDR3: CASSLGLAGPYEQYF. The CDR3 nucleotides read TGCGCCAGCAGCTTGGGACTAGCGGGGCCCTACGAGCAGTACTTC.

The chain uses TRBV27 and TRBJ1-1, with D perhaps matching TRBD1 (6 bases). Germline CDR1 and CDR2: MNHEY and SMNVEV (reference sequence). V lost 5 bases and J 8 bases, leaving 21 bases between the germline ends. The CDR3 is made up of 15 amino acids. The CDR3 DNA is TGTGCCAGCAGTATGGACAGCCTCTCCTTGTCCGAAGCTTTCTTT. The encoded protein is CASSMDSLSLSEAFF.

This clonotype showed up many times. The chain links TRBV5-6 to TRBJ2-3; possibly TRBD1 for D (5 bases). The length of the CDR3 is 13 residues. From germline, CDR1 is SGHDT and CDR2 YYEEEE. V was cut by 9 bases and J by 4 bases, with 15 bases left in between. The CDR3 region has the DNA TGTGCCACGGCGGAAGGGGCAGCAGATACGCAGTATTTT. It translates to CATAEGAADTQYF.

This clonotype was seen ten or more times. The chain is built from TRBV7-9 and TRBJ2-2, with D unclear. This CDR3 contains 15 residues. Trimming took 5 bases from V and 4 from J, leaving 14 bases between them. Germline V CDR1 and CDR2: SEHNR, FQNEAQ (reference sequence). This CDR3 is CASSLRTQRTGELFF. In nucleotides, the CDR3 is TGTGCCAGCAGCCTACGGACGCAGCGCACCGGGGAGCTGTTTTTT.